The clone carrying this T cell receptor (beta chain) was counted a single time. Sequencing was performed with immunoSEQ multiplex PCR; in TCRdb, only in-frame clones are kept and a portion is missing. Here the sample spans about 340,000 clones, 80% to 90% being singletons. Germline CDR1 reads SGHTA; CDR2 reads FQGNSA. The germline V and J ends were trimmed by 5 bases and 6 bases, with 17 bases remaining between them. The CDR3 covers 15 residues. The sample originates from a study of blood T cell repertoires in COVID-19. The J gene is TRBJ1-5, the V gene TRBV7-2; D is perhaps TRBD1 (5 bases). Sequenced material: peripheral blood. The clonotype comes from a man aged 25-45 years with active or convalescent COVID-19. This chain's CDR3 is CASSGGTRRGQPQHF. The CDR3, as DNA: TGTGCCAGCAGCGGAGGGACGCGGCGGGGTCAGCCCCAGCATTTT.